This T cell receptor beta chain was obtained from a study of blood T cell repertoires in COVID-19. Enrollment of patients from Seattle took place during active infection, with longitudinal follow-up. There are 15 residues in the CDR3. V gave up 0 bases and J gave up 6 bases, with 12 bases separating them. CDR1 MGHRA and CDR2 YSYEKL come from the germline V gene. Authors' processing steps: Reference gene primer amplification yielded estimated nucleated cell counts. The data were produced by immunoSEQ multiplex PCR, yet TCRdb's version contains in-frame clones alone and is incomplete. The V and J calls and clone size come from that table; D and trimming were worked out from the DNA. The sample consists of over 100,000 clones, approximately 90% of them appearing once.

This clonotype was sampled from a man in his fifties or sixties with COVID-19, enrolled during active disease. The sequencing sample was made of peripheral blood. The J gene is TRBJ1-5, the V gene TRBV4-1; D might be TRBD1 (5 bases). For the CDR3, the DNA is TGCGCCAGCAGCCAAGATTTTGGGGGGGGTCAGCCCCAGCATTTT. It yields the protein CASSQDFGGGQPQHF.